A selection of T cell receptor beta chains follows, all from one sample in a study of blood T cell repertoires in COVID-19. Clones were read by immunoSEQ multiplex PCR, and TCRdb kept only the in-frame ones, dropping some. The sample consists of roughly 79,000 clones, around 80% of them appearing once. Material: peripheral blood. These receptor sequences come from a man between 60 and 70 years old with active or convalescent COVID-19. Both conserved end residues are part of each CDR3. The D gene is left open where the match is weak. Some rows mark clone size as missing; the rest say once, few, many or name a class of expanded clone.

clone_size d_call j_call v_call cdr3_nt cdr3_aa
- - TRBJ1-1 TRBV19 TGTGCCAGTAGTATAGTAACAGGGATAGCTGAAGCTTTCTTT CASSIVTGIAEAFF
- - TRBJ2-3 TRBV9 TGTGCCAGCAGCGTAGTGACGGGAGCTAGCACAGATACGCAGTATTTT CASSVVTGASTDTQYF
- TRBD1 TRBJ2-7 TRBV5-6 TGTGCCAGCAGCCCCGGACAGGACGAGCAGTACTTC CASSPGQDEQYF
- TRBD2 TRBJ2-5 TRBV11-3 TGTGCCAGCAGCTTAGGCACTGGCTGGCGGGGGTCGGAGACCCAGTACTTC CASSLGTGWRGSETQYF
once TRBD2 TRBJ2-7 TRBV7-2 TGTGCCAGCAGCGATTCCCGGGGGGGCAGAAGGTACGAGCAGTACTTC CASSDSRGGRRYEQYF
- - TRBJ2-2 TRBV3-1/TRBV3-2 TGTGCCAGCAATCAAGGGGGACCGAACACCGGGGAGCTGTTTTTT CASNQGGPNTGELFF
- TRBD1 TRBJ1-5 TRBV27 TGTGCCAGCAGTCCGGGGACAGGGGTGAACAATCAGCCCCAGCATTTT CASSPGTGVNNQPQHF
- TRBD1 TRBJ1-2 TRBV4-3 TGCGCCAGCAGCCAAGTGGACAGGGGGAATGGCTACACCTTC CASSQVDRGNGYTF
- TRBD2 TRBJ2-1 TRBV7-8 TGTGCCAGCAGCTTAGAACTAGCGGGGAATGAGCAGTTCTTC CASSLELAGNEQFF
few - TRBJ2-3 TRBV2 TGTGCCAGCAGTGAAGGACGTACGGGAGATACGCAGTATTTT CASSEGRTGDTQYF
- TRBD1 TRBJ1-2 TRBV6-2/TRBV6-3 TGTGCCAGCAGCCCAGACAGGGCCTTCGGCTACACCTTC CASSPDRAFGYTF
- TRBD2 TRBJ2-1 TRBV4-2 TGTGCCAGCAGCCACCAACGGACTAGCGGGGGGGCCAATGAGCAGTTCTTC CASSHQRTSGGANEQFF
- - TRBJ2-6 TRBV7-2 TGTGCCACCACCGGACAGCTTGGGGCCAACGTCCTGACTTTC CATTGQLGANVLTF
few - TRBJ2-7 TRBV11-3 TGTGCCAGCAGTTCCGGGGTCTCCTACGAGCAGTACTTC CASSSGVSYEQYF
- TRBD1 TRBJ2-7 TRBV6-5 TGTGCCAGCGGGACAGTTTCATCCTACGAGCAGTACTTC CASGTVSSYEQYF
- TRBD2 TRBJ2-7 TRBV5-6 TGTGCCAGCAGCTCCGGGGGGGAGCAGTACTTC CASSSGGEQYF
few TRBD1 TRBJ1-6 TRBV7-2 TGTGCCAGCAGCATAGACAGGGTTTCACCCCTCCACTTT CASSIDRVSPLHF
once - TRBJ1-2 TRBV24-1 TGTGCCACCAGTGATCTTGCCGGGGAGGGCTATGGCTACACCTTC CATSDLAGEGYGYTF